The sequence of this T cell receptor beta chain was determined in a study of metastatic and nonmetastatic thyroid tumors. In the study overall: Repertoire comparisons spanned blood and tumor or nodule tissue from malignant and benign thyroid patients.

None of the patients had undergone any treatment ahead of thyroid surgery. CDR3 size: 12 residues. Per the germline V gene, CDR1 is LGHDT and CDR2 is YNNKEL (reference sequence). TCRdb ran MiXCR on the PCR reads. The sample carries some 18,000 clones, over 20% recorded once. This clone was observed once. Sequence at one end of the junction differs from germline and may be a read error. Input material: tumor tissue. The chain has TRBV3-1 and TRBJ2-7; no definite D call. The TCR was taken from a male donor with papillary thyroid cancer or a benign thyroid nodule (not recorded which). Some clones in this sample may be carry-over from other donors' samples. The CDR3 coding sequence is TGTGACAGCAGTACAGACGGATACGAGCAGTACTTC. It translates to CDSSTDGYEQYF.